One sample yielded the 27 T cell receptor beta chains listed below, sequenced in a study of OX40 agonist ivuxolimab in advanced cancers. The method was immunoSEQ multiplex PCR; TCRdb's version includes in-frame clones alone and lacks a portion of them. This sample has roughly 40,000 clones, with roughly 82% found just once. Source: CD4+ or CD8+ T cells sorted from blood, taken in a trial of the OX40 agonist ivuxolimab. Source of these receptors: an adult with an advanced solid tumor such as melanoma, head and neck, liver or kidney cancer.

The chain uses TRBV29-1 and TRBJ2-2; D is unclear. The CDR3 runs to 13 residues. Between the trimmed V and J ends, which lost 2 bases and 8 bases, there was a span of 12 bases. Germline CDR1 SQVTM, CDR2 ANQGSEA. This CDR3 reads CSVESGSTGELFF. The CDR3, as DNA: TGCAGCGTTGAATCGGGTTCGACGGGGGAGCTGTTTTTT.

The rearrangement links TRBV7-3 to TRBJ2-3, with D possibly matching TRBD1 (6 bases). The CDR3 runs to 13 residues. Germline-derived CDR1 and CDR2 are SGHTA and FQGTGA. Trimming removed 5 bases from V and 8 bases from J, with 14 bases in between. In nucleotides, the CDR3 is TGTGCCAGCAGCGGGGGCCGATTGGGTACGCAGTATTTT. It is translated as CASSGGRLGTQYF.

In this sample, this clone turned up once. This chain uses TRBV4-1 with TRBJ2-3; 9 positions agree with TRBD1. The CDR3 is 15 amino acids. The ends lost 5 bases at V and 2 bases at J; junction bases unmatched: 5. CDR1 and CDR2 from the germline V gene are MGHRA and YSYEKL. The CDR3 nucleotides read TGCGCCAGCAGCATGGGACAGGGACACACAGATACGCAGTATTTT. Protein: CASSMGQGHTDTQYF.

The J gene is TRBJ2-3, the V gene TRBV19, with D possibly being TRBD2 (5 bases). Trimming cost V 9 bases and J 2 bases, with 12 bases left between them. The CDR3 consists of 13 residues. Per germline, CDR1 LNHDA and CDR2 SQIVND (reference sequence). The CDR3 nucleotides read TGTGCCAGCAAGCGGTACAACACAGATACGCAGTATTTT. This encodes CASKRYNTDTQYF.

The chain combines TRBV21-1 with TRBJ1-1. TRBV21-1 is termed a pseudogene. The CDR3 has 20 residues. The CDR3 protein is CASSKDVRNHSRLQNTEAFF. The CDR3 nucleotides read TGTGCCAGCAGCAAAGATGTTCGGAACCACTCACGACTGCAGAACACTGAAGCTTTCTTT.

The chain links TRBV14 to TRBJ2-7; D remains ambiguous. V shed 1 base and J shed 3 bases, with 10 bases lying between them. The CDR3 consists of 14 residues. The germline gives CDR1 SGHDN, CDR2 FVKESK. The CDR3 spells CASSQVAPFYEQYF. The CDR3, as DNA: TGTGCCAGCAGCCAAGTGGCCCCTTTCTACGAGCAGTACTTC.

This chain joins TRBV6-5 and TRBJ2-2, with a tentative D call TRBD2 (5 bases). The CDR3 totals 13 residues. V was cut by 8 bases and J by 7 bases, with 14 bases left in between. Germline loops: CDR1 MNHEY, CDR2 SVGAGI. The CDR3 protein is CASGRGMSGELFF. CDR3 bases: TGTGCCAGCGGACGGGGAATGAGCGGGGAGCTGTTTTTT.

The gene calls are TRBV6-5 and TRBJ2-7; 7 bases line up with TRBD1. V lost 5 bases to trimming and J lost 6 bases; unmatched junction nucleotides: 10. The CDR3 contains 14 residues. Germline-derived CDR1 and CDR2 are MNHEY and SVGAGI. CDR3: CASSPRGRGSEQYF. CDR3 nucleotide sequence: TGTGCCAGCAGTCCCCGCGGCAGGGGGAGCGAGCAGTACTTC.

The gene calls are TRBV7-6 and TRBJ2-2; a possible D gene is TRBD1 (5 bases). Per the germline V gene, CDR1 is SGHVS and CDR2 is FNYEAQ. V was cut by 4 bases and J by 6 bases, with 9 bases left in between. CDR3 length: 13 residues. CDR3 residues: CASSSPTAGELFF. The CDR3 nucleotides read TGTGCCAGCAGCTCCCCGACAGCCGGGGAGCTGTTTTTT.

This clone was recorded a few times. The genes are TRBV11-3 and TRBJ2-1; 9 nucleotides line up with TRBD2. The CDR3 spans 18 residues. V dropped 4 bases and J dropped 4; count of bases not matched to a gene: 14. Germline loops: CDR1 SGHNT, CDR2 YENEEA. This CDR3 is CASSSNTIAGAGYNEQFF. In nucleotides, the CDR3 is TGTGCCAGCAGCTCGAATACTATAGCGGGAGCCGGTTACAATGAGCAGTTCTTC. The variable domain in full, completed from reference TRBV11-3 and TRBJ2-1, reads EAGVVQSPRYKIIEKKQPVAFWCNPISGHNTLYWYLQNLGQGPELLIRYENEEAVDDSQLPKDRFSAERLKGVDSTLKIQPAELGDSAVYLCASSSNTIAGAGYNEQFFGPGTRLTVL.

The J gene is TRBJ2-1, the V gene TRBV10-3, with unresolved D. This CDR3 comprises 17 residues. V gave up 0 bases and J gave up 1 base, with 13 bases separating them. Germline values: CDR1 ENHRY, CDR2 SYGVKD. In DNA, the CDR3 is TGTGCCATCAGTGAGTCACTCAGCGTGTCTTCCTACAATGAGCAGTTCTTC. Protein sequence: CAISESLSVSSYNEQFF.

This chain uses TRBV5-5 with TRBJ1-1; TRBD1 agrees at 7 bases. CDR1 and CDR2 (germline): SGHKS, YYEKEE (reference sequence). The CDR3 contains 12 residues. Trimming at V came to 2 bases and at J to 6 bases, leaving 1 base not matched to a gene. CDR3 in DNA: TGTGCCAGCAGCTTCACAGGGGCTGAAGCTTTCTTT. Encoded protein: CASSFTGAEAFF.

The chain uses TRBV5-1 and TRBJ2-7; perhaps TRBD1 as D (6 bases). Trimming took 4 bases from V and 3 from J, leaving 11 bases between them. The germline V gene has CDR1 SGHRS and CDR2 YFSETQ. This CDR3 region has 13 residues. Written as DNA, the CDR3 is TGCGCCAGCAGCCCTGGGACATACTACGAGCAGTACTTC. It translates to CASSPGTYYEQYF.

This clone rates as medium-sized (0.01 to 0.1%). The rearrangement links TRBV6-6 to TRBJ2-1; D gene ambiguous. Germline loops: CDR1 MNHNY, CDR2 SVGAGI (reference sequence). The CDR3 runs to 13 residues. V lost 10 bases, J lost 0 bases, and 10 bases lay in between. The CDR3, as DNA: TGTGCCATTCGGAGCAGCTCCTACAATGAGCAGTTCTTC. Its translation: CAIRSSSYNEQFF.

The chain has TRBV19 and TRBJ2-5; the match to TRBD1 covers 8 bases. From germline, CDR1 is LNHDA and CDR2 SQIVND (reference sequence). The CDR3 consists of 16 residues. V lost 6 bases to trimming and J lost 5 bases; unmatched junction nucleotides: 14. In nucleotides, the CDR3 is TGTGCCAGTAGCAAGGACAGGGTGCCTGAGAGGGAGACCCAGTACTTC. Translated, it gives CASSKDRVPERETQYF.

The CDR3 is CASSLQGNEQFF. Written as DNA, the CDR3 is TGTGCCAGCAGCTTACAGGGTAATGAGCAGTTCTTC. J is TRBJ2-1 and V is TRBV7-9; TRBD1 might be the D (5 bases). This CDR3 is built from 12 residues. V shed 2 bases and J shed 7 bases, with 6 bases lying between them. Per germline, CDR1 SEHNR and CDR2 FQNEAQ (reference sequence).

V and J are TRBV6-9 and TRBJ1-4; D is unresolved. This CDR3 is built from 13 residues. Germline V gene lookup returns CDR1 MNHGY and CDR2 SVAAGI. V was shortened by 4 bases and J by 8 bases, with 11 bases between the two germline ends. Here the CDR3 DNA reads TGTGCCAGCAGTTGGATTAATGAGGAAAAACTGTTTTTT. This encodes CASSWINEEKLFF.

This chain joins TRBV7-8 and TRBJ2-7, with no clear D. Germline values: CDR1 SGHVS, CDR2 FQNEAQ. This CDR3 comprises 15 residues. Trimming removed 5 bases at V and 2 bases at J, with 16 bases between. The CDR3 loop reads CASSLTFYRTYEQYF. The CDR3 DNA reads as TGTGCCAGCAGCCTGACATTCTACCGAACCTACGAGCAGTACTTC.

This clone was found once. The chain recombines TRBV6-5 with TRBJ1-1; 7 bases fit TRBD1. This CDR3 comprises 15 residues. J lost 6 bases, V lost 2 bases, and 9 bases had no gene match. Germline V gene data show CDR1 as MNHEY and CDR2 as SVGAGI. CDR3 DNA sequence: TGTGCCAGCAGTTACGGGGAGAACAGGGGAGCTGAAGCTTTCTTT. Its translation is CASSYGENRGAEAFF.

The chain carries TRBV6-5 and TRBJ2-4; D is undetermined. V lost 6 bases to trimming and J lost 5 bases, with 14 bases between them. Germline V gene data show CDR1 as MNHEY and CDR2 as SVGAGI. The CDR3 has 14 residues. CDR3 bases: TGTGCCAGCAGGTCAGGCCGAGGAGAAAACATTCAGTACTTC. Amino acids: CASRSGRGENIQYF.

The chain employs TRBV28 and TRBJ1-3; maybe TRBD1 (5 bases). CDR1 and CDR2 from the germline V gene are MDHEN and SYDVKM. V was cut by 4 bases and J by 4 bases, with 20 bases left in between. The CDR3 totals 17 residues. In DNA, the CDR3 is TGTGCCAGCAGTTCCCCGAGAAGGACAAAGAGGGGAAACACCATATATTTT. Translated, it gives CASSSPRRTKRGNTIYF.

The CDR3 bases are TGTGCCAGCAGTGAGATGGGACAGGGTGCCAATGAGCAGTTCTTC. Translated: CASSEMGQGANEQFF. The rearrangement links TRBV6-1 to TRBJ2-1, with 9 bases matching TRBD1. The germline gives CDR1 MNHNS, CDR2 SASEGT. The CDR3 spans 15 residues. Unmatched junction bases numbered 6, after V lost 3 bases and J lost 6 bases.

This clone appeared a single time. This chain connects TRBV2 to TRBJ1-5, with 7 bases fitting TRBD1. V lost 7 bases to trimming and J lost 2 bases; unmatched junction nucleotides: 8. This CDR3 is 15 amino acids long. The germline V gene has CDR1 SNHLY and CDR2 FYNNEI. DNA of the CDR3: TGTGCCAGCACCTCAGGGGGAGGTGGCAATCAGCCCCAGCATTTT. This codes for CASTSGGGGNQPQHF.

J is TRBJ2-1 and V is TRBV9; 7 bases match TRBD1. The CDR3 has 17 residues. J lost 0 bases, V lost 4 bases, and 10 bases had no gene match. Germline V gene data show CDR1 as SGDLS and CDR2 as YYNGEE. CDR3 in amino acids: CASSSQTGRSSYNEQFF. DNA for the CDR3: TGTGCCAGCAGCTCACAGACAGGGCGTAGCTCCTACAATGAGCAGTTCTTC.

J is TRBJ2-2 and V is TRBV2; 10 bases line up with TRBD2. Germline V gives CDR1 SNHLY, CDR2 FYNNEI. Trimming at V came to 3 bases and at J to 3 bases, leaving 7 bases not matched to a gene. The CDR3 is 17 residues long. The CDR3 loop reads CASSDFSGGSHTGELFF. CDR3 sequence (DNA): TGTGCCAGCAGTGACTTTAGCGGGGGGAGTCACACCGGGGAGCTGTTTTTT. Variable domain in full (rest from reference TRBV2 and TRBJ2-2): EPEVTQTPSHQVTQMGQEVILRCVPISNHLYFYWYRQILGQKVEFLVSFYNNEISEKSEIFDDQFSVERPDGSNFTLKIRSTKLEDSAMYFCASSDFSGGSHTGELFFGEGSRLTVL.

This chain uses TRBV4-1 with TRBJ2-5; D perhaps matches TRBD1 (6 bases). Deletions cut 2 bases from V and 6 bases from J, with 19 bases between. The germline CDR1 and CDR2 sequences are MGHRA and YSYEKL. This CDR3 is built from 16 residues. The CDR3 protein is CASSQSGTNRLKTQYF. The CDR3 DNA sequence: TGCGCCAGCAGCCAATCCGGGACAAACCGTTTGAAGACCCAGTACTTC.

V is TRBV7-3 and J is TRBJ2-7, with TRBD1 matching 8 bases. From germline, CDR1 is SGHTA and CDR2 FQGTGA. This CDR3 region has 14 residues. With V trimmed by 4 bases and J by 4 bases, 6 bases remained unmatched. This CDR3 reads CASSSGTGSYEQYF. CDR3 DNA sequence: TGTGCCAGCAGCTCCGGGACAGGTTCGTACGAGCAGTACTTC.